This T cell receptor beta chain emerged from a study of graft-versus-host responses after intestinal transplantation. Study-wide context: Multivisceral, liver-intestinal, or isolated intestinal grafts went to recipients. Whole-study results and caveats: Some GvH clones were seen earlier in gut or blood, suggesting intestinal origin. Peak circulating GvH clone levels tracked with early post-transplant HvG declines.

This CDR3 is built from 16 residues. Between the trimmed V and J ends, which lost 0 bases and 2 bases, there was a span of 13 bases. Germline CDR1 is MNHEY and CDR2 is SMNVEV (reference sequence). Turning to this clone: Its specificity is unknown.

Clones were read by immunoSEQ multiplex PCR, and TCRdb kept only the in-frame ones, dropping some. Among about 98,000 clones listed, about 84% were seen once. The chain links TRBV27 to TRBJ1-2; weak D call: TRBD1 (6 bases). This receptor was obtained from a human patient who received an intestinal transplant, so some T cells may come from the graft donor. The specimen comprised PBMCs, sampled 255 days after intestinal transplant. In DNA, the CDR3 is TGTGCCAGCAGTTTATCGGTCCAGGGGAGGAACTATGGCTACACCTTC. It encodes CASSLSVQGRNYGYTF.